This is a list of T cell receptor beta chains from one sample in a study of T-cell memory formation after mild COVID-19. TCRdb re-called the 5' RACE reads through MiXCR, storing one row per CDR3 protein. Here the sample spans under 650,000 distinct CDR3 sequences, about 20% being singletons. The sample comprised PBMCs or a T cell subset sorted from them (not recorded which). All receptors derive from an adult woman who had mild COVID-19 (a few samples of this study predate the infection). Cell type and time point are not known. The CDR3 runs from the conserved cysteine through the conserved F or W. The D gene is left open where the match is weak. Size tells how often a clone was seen (once, few, many) or the class of an expanded clone, and some rows leave it out.

-	TRBJ1-1	few	TRBV18	CASSPLPEAFF	TGTGCCAGCTCCCCCCTCCCTGAAGCTTTCTTT
-	TRBJ2-3	few	TRBV18	CASSSDADTQYF	TGTGCCAGCTCATCCGACGCAGATACGCAGTATTTT
-	TRBJ2-2	few	TRBV12-3/TRBV12-4	CASSFGGPNTGELFF	TGTGCCAGCAGTTTTGGGGGGCCGAACACCGGGGAGCTGTTTTTT
-	TRBJ1-2	once	TRBV20-1	CSAASGGRAIGYTF	TGCAGTGCCGCAAGTGGCGGCAGGGCTATTGGCTACACCTTC
-	TRBJ1-1	-	TRBV5-1	CASSLGRILMNTEAFF	TGCGCCAGCAGCTTGGGCAGGATCCTAATGAACACTGAAGCTTTCTTT
TRBD1	TRBJ1-5	-	TRBV7-6	CASSTQDREPQHF	TGTGCCAGCAGCACCCAGGACAGGGAGCCCCAGCATTTT
TRBD1	TRBJ1-2	few	TRBV7-9	CASNHQKGQGALADGYTF	TGTGCCAGCAACCACCAGAAGGGACAGGGGGCTTTGGCTGATGGCTACACCTTC
-	TRBJ2-2	few	TRBV5-1	CASSPQTTTGELFF	TGCGCCAGCAGCCCACAGACTACCACCGGGGAGCTGTTTTTT
-	TRBJ1-1	-	TRBV7-8	CASSRLEGNTEAFF	TGTGCCAGCAGCAGACTAGAAGGGAACACTGAAGCTTTCTTT
TRBD1	TRBJ2-7	-	TRBV6-2/TRBV6-3	CASKRRQGYEQYF	TGTGCCAGCAAGAGGCGACAGGGCTACGAGCAGTACTTC
-	TRBJ1-2	few	TRBV7-2	CASSAEIANYGYTF	TGTGCCAGCAGCGCCGAAATAGCTAACTATGGCTACACCTTC
TRBD1	TRBJ2-7	few	TRBV7-8	CASSDGTGGFSSYEQYF	TGTGCCAGCAGCGACGGGACAGGGGGTTTTAGCTCCTACGAGCAGTACTTC
-	TRBJ2-5	few	TRBV18	CASSAGPAGETQYF	TGTGCCAGCTCAGCGGGACCCGCGGGGGAGACCCAGTACTTC
-	TRBJ1-1	-	TRBV15	CATSTKAGGITEAFF	TGTGCCACCAGCACCAAAGCGGGGGGAATCACTGAAGCTTTCTTT
-	TRBJ2-3	many	TRBV5-4	CASSLSGPRNTQYF	TGTGCCAGCAGCTTGAGCGGGCCGAGAAATACGCAGTATTTT
TRBD2	TRBJ2-7	few	TRBV6-5	CASSYGRGTSGRAFEQYF	TGTGCCAGCAGTTACGGTCGCGGGACTAGCGGGAGGGCCTTCGAGCAGTACTTC
TRBD1	TRBJ2-7	-	TRBV5-1	CASSLGPSGQLEEQYF	TGCGCCAGCAGCTTGGGGCCCTCGGGACAGTTGGAAGAGCAGTACTTC
TRBD1	TRBJ1-5	-	TRBV19	CASSTGQAYSNQPQHF	TGTGCCAGTAGCACGGGACAGGCTTATAGCAATCAGCCCCAGCATTTT
-	TRBJ2-7	-	TRBV20-1	CSARGGGGVDEQYF	TGCAGTGCTAGAGGAGGAGGGGGGGTCGACGAGCAGTACTTC
TRBD2	TRBJ2-1	few	TRBV24-1	CATSDQLAGEYNEQFF	TGTGCCACCAGTGATCAACTAGCGGGAGAGTACAATGAGCAGTTCTTC
-	TRBJ2-1	few	TRBV20-1	CSARVRGLYNEQFF	TGCAGTGCTAGAGTCCGGGGGCTCTACAATGAGCAGTTCTTC
TRBD2	TRBJ2-3	-	TRBV12-3/TRBV12-4	CASSFSGGQDTQYF	TGTGCCAGCAGCTTTAGCGGGGGGCAAGATACGCAGTATTTT
-	TRBJ2-1	few	TRBV5-1	CASSLAVEGEQFF	TGCGCCAGCAGCTTGGCAGTAGAGGGTGAGCAGTTCTTC
-	TRBJ1-1	-	TRBV10-3	CAISYSDSGNTEAFF	TGTGCCATCAGTTACTCAGACAGTGGAAACACTGAAGCTTTCTTT
-	TRBJ2-3	few	TRBV10-3	CAISESVADTGGTDTQYF	TGTGCCATCAGTGAGTCGGTCGCGGACACGGGGGGCACAGATACGCAGTATTTT
TRBD2	TRBJ2-3	-	TRBV10-3	CAISQRGLSTDTQYF	TGTGCCATCAGCCAGCGGGGCCTTAGCACAGATACGCAGTATTTT
-	TRBJ1-2	few	TRBV7-9	CASSTGLRGYTF	TGTGCCAGCAGCACCGGACTAAGGGGCTACACCTTC
-	TRBJ2-7	-	TRBV4-1	CASSRDFKYEQYF	TGCGCCAGCAGCCGGGACTTTAAATACGAGCAGTACTTC
TRBD2	TRBJ2-4	few	TRBV7-2	CASSPRGLAGPNIQYF	TGTGCCAGCAGCCCGCGGGGACTAGCGGGTCCAAACATTCAGTACTTC
TRBD1	TRBJ2-3	few	TRBV9	CASSVAGTGRLGTDTQYF	TGTGCCAGCAGCGTAGCGGGGACAGGGCGATTGGGCACAGATACGCAGTATTTT
-	TRBJ1-1	-	TRBV29-1	CSVADREAFF	TGCAGCGTTGCTGACCGTGAAGCTTTCTTT
-	TRBJ2-1	few	TRBV18	CASSPPRSGSQTSHNEQFF	TGTGCCAGCTCACCACCGAGGAGCGGCTCACAGACCAGTCACAATGAGCAGTTCTTC
-	TRBJ1-4	-	TRBV10-3	CAISARDAEKLFF	TGTGCCATCAGTGCCCGGGACGCTGAAAAACTGTTTTTT
-	TRBJ2-7	-	TRBV3-1	CASSHEGPGEQYF	TGTGCCAGCAGCCACGAGGGACCGGGAGAGCAGTACTTC
TRBD1	TRBJ1-2	few	TRBV5-5	CASSRITHPGQGYGYTF	TGTGCCAGCAGCAGGATCACCCACCCCGGACAGGGCTATGGCTACACCTTC
-	TRBJ1-2	few	TRBV5-1	CASSLVAADGSYGYTF	TGCGCCAGCAGCTTGGTCGCAGCCGATGGAAGCTATGGCTACACCTTC
TRBD1	TRBJ1-2	-	TRBV2	CASSEPGQLYGYTF	TGTGCCAGCAGCGAGCCGGGACAGCTCTATGGCTACACCTTC
-	TRBJ2-3	few	TRBV7-2	CASSLQGIRSTQYF	TGTGCCAGCAGCTTACAAGGGATCCGCAGTACGCAGTATTTT